This T cell receptor (beta chain) was captured by sequencing in a study of blood T cell repertoires in COVID-19. Whole-study context: COVID-19 samples collected from the United States, Italy and Spain covered acute and convalescent phases. T cells, B-cell-depleted T cells, or PBMCs supplied cDNA or gDNA.

In Seattle, patients joined the study during active infection and were tracked longitudinally. Per the germline V gene, CDR1 is MNHEY and CDR2 is SMNVEV (reference sequence). The CDR3 totals 12 residues. The V end was cut by 8 bases, the J end by 7 bases, with 15 bases between. Source study methods: Reference gene primer amplification gave estimated nucleated cell counts. Clones were read by immunoSEQ multiplex PCR, and TCRdb kept only the in-frame ones, dropping some. V and J calls and clone size follow that table, whereas D and trimming were derived from the DNA. The data contain about 64,000 clones, about nine tenths of them singletons.

This clonotype was obtained from a woman aged 60 to 75 with COVID-19, enrolled during active disease. The material sequenced was peripheral blood. The chain combines TRBV27 with TRBJ2-7; D may be TRBD2 (6 bases). CDR3 sequence reads: CASPHRGWEQYF. DNA for the CDR3: TGTGCCAGCCCCCATCGGGGGTGGGAGCAGTACTTC.